The clone carrying this T cell receptor beta chain was seen only a few times. The antigen is unknown. Reverse transcribing all isolated RNA meant expressed TCRB transcripts were sequenced. The data were produced by immunoSEQ multiplex PCR, yet TCRdb's version contains in-frame clones alone and is incomplete. This sample yields about 900,000 clones, of which roughly 16% are seen a single time; about 0.02% belongs to the top ten. This sample was included in a study of beta chain features in type 1 diabetes. In the study overall: The examined sorted cells totaled 110 million or so across samples. Study-wide findings and caveats: Within patients, naive, central memory and Treg TCRB repertoires seemed more similar than within healthy donors. There were fewer insertions and more deletions at the VDJ junctions of type 1 diabetes patients.

Trimming stripped 3 bases from V and 4 bases from J, with 16 bases between. This CDR3 is built from 16 residues. The V gene's germline CDR1 is LNHDA and CDR2 SQIVND (reference sequence). The TCR originated in a woman younger than 35 in good health. This rearrangement joins TRBV19 to TRBJ1-5; D unclear. Sequencing was carried out using naive CD4+ T cells from blood. In nucleotides, the CDR3 is TGTGCCAGTAGTATCAACCTGGGCATCGGGAATCAGCCCCAGCATTTT. Translating it yields CASSINLGIGNQPQHF.